These 21 T cell receptor beta chains originate from one sample sequenced in a study of blood T cell repertoires in COVID-19. Clones were sequenced by immunoSEQ multiplex PCR, and TCRdb holds only the in-frame ones, with some missing. Among over 100,000 clones listed, around nine tenths were seen once. Sequenced sample: peripheral blood. Source of these receptors: a man in his forties with acute or convalescent COVID-19.

The CDR3 DNA sequence: TGCGCCAGCAGCTTGGTAGGACAGGCGGCTTCACCCCTCCACTTT. Protein product: CASSLVGQAASPLHF. This chain connects TRBV5-1 to TRBJ1-6; 7 bases align to TRBD1. The CDR3 is 15 residues long. Germline loops: CDR1 SGHRS, CDR2 YFSETQ. Trimming took 0 bases from V and 9 from J; bases not matched to a gene: 6.

V gene TRBV4-2 combines with J gene TRBJ2-7, with D possibly matching TRBD2 (5 bases). This CDR3 contains 13 residues. Per the germline V gene, CDR1 is LGHNA and CDR2 is YNFKEQ. Trimming shortened V by 8 bases and J by 0 bases, and 11 bases separated the two germline ends. CDR3 protein: CASAVAYSYEQYF. The CDR3 DNA reads TGTGCCAGCGCGGTAGCGTACTCCTACGAGCAGTACTTC.

V and J are TRBV5-6 and TRBJ2-7; D is ambiguous. V was clipped by 3 bases and J by 2 bases, with 9 bases between them. The CDR3 has 13 residues. Germline CDR1 and CDR2: SGHDT and YYEEEE. The DNA for the CDR3 is TGTGCCAGCAGCTCTTCCAACACCTACGAGCAGTACTTC. This sequence encodes CASSSSNTYEQYF.

The chain recombines TRBV5-5 with TRBJ1-6; 7 bases map to TRBD1. CDR1 is SGHKS and CDR2 is YYEKEE in the germline V gene (reference sequence). The CDR3 spans 19 residues. With 5 bases clipped from V and 0 bases from J, the junction kept 14 bases outside the gene matches. The CDR3 region is CASRRNWGQLNSYNSPLHF. The CDR3 nucleotides read TGTGCCAGCAGACGCAATTGGGGACAGCTAAACTCCTATAATTCACCCCTCCACTTT.

The chain recombines TRBV5-1 with TRBJ2-5; 11 bases map to TRBD2. With 4 bases clipped from V and 3 bases from J, the junction kept 2 bases outside the gene matches. The CDR3 contains 14 residues. CDR1 is SGHRS and CDR2 is YFSETQ in the germline V gene. The CDR3 here is CASSVGLAEETQYF. CDR3 DNA sequence: TGCGCCAGCAGCGTGGGACTAGCGGAAGAGACCCAGTACTTC.

The chain uses TRBV30 and TRBJ1-3; TRBD1 aligns across 8 bases. CDR3 length: 16 residues. The germline gives CDR1 GTSNPN, CDR2 SVGIG (reference sequence). The J segment lost 1 base and the V segment lost 2 bases, leaving 7 bases of the junction unmatched. In nucleotides, the CDR3 is TGTGCCTGGAGTCGCCCGACAGGGGATTCTGGAAACACCATATATTTT. Residues: CAWSRPTGDSGNTIYF.

The chain couples TRBV11-1 to TRBJ2-1; 7 bases match TRBD2. The CDR3 covers 15 residues. Losses at the gene ends were 2 bases for V and 4 bases for J; bases not matched to a gene: 5. Per germline, CDR1 SGHAT and CDR2 FQDESV (reference sequence). CDR3 coding DNA: TGTGCCAGCAGCTTAAATGCGGGAGAGTACAATGAGCAGTTCTTC. It yields the protein CASSLNAGEYNEQFF.

V and J are TRBV6-2 or TRBV6-3 and TRBJ2-2; perhaps TRBD2 as D (5 bases). The CDR3 has 15 residues. Trimming stripped 5 bases from V and 1 base from J, with 11 bases between. Germline-derived CDR1 and CDR2 are MNHEY and SVGEGT. The CDR3 nucleotides are TGTGCCAGCAGTAGGGCGGACTGGAACACCGGGGAGCTGTTTTTT. Amino acid sequence: CASSRADWNTGELFF.

This chain uses TRBV7-9 with TRBJ2-5; D is unresolved. CDR1 SEHNR and CDR2 FQNEAQ come from the germline V gene (reference sequence). Deletions cut 1 base from V and 4 bases from J, with 13 bases between. The CDR3 sequence is 15 residues long. Here the CDR3 reads CASSLDTPTSETQYF. The CDR3 region has the DNA TGTGCCAGCAGCTTAGACACCCCCACCTCAGAGACCCAGTACTTC. Drawing the rest from reference TRBV7-9 and TRBJ2-5, the complete variable domain is DTGVSQNPRHKITKRGQNVTFRCDPISEHNRLYWYRQTLGQGPEFLTYFQNEAQLEKSRLLSDRFSAERPKGSFSTLEIQRTEQGDSAMYLCASSLDTPTSETQYFGPGTRLLVL.

The chain carries TRBV27 and TRBJ2-7; TRBD1 might be the D (5 bases). V gave up 10 bases and J gave up 9 bases, with 22 bases separating them. CDR1 is MNHEY and CDR2 is SMNVEV in the germline V gene (reference sequence). The CDR3 length is 13 residues. The CDR3 loop reads CATQGTTSIVQYF. CDR3 DNA sequence: TGTGCCACCCAGGGAACGACAAGCATCGTGCAGTACTTC.

This chain joins TRBV14 and TRBJ1-2; 7 nucleotides match TRBD1. The V gene's germline CDR1 is SGHDN and CDR2 FVKESK. The length of the CDR3 is 14 residues. Trimming cost V 4 bases and J 0 bases; bases outside gene matches: 2. The CDR3 loop is CASSPGTANYGYTF. DNA of the CDR3: TGTGCCAGCAGCCCCGGGACAGCTAACTATGGCTACACCTTC. Variable domain in full (rest from reference TRBV14 and TRBJ1-2): EAGVTQFPSHSVIEKGQTVTLRCDPISGHDNLYWYRRVMGKEIKFLLHFVKESKQDESGMPNNRFLAERTGGTYSTLKVQPAELEDSGVYFCASSPGTANYGYTFGSGTRLTVV.

V gene TRBV6-1 combines with J gene TRBJ2-1; the match to TRBD2 covers 11 bases. From germline, CDR1 is MNHNS and CDR2 SASEGT. CDR3 length: 15 residues. V dropped 2 bases and J dropped 7; count of bases not matched to a gene: 4. The CDR3 DNA follows: TGTGCCAGCAGTGAATCTAGCGGGAGGTGGAATGAGCAGTTCTTC. As protein: CASSESSGRWNEQFF.

The table lists this clone with a count of one. The chain employs TRBV2 and TRBJ2-1; 11 bases align to TRBD1. CDR3 size: 16 residues. Trimming cost V 5 bases and J 3 bases; bases outside gene matches: 6. CDR1 SNHLY and CDR2 FYNNEI come from the germline V gene. This chain's CDR3 is CASSFPGTGGYNEQFF. Written as DNA, the CDR3 is TGTGCCAGCAGTTTCCCCGGGACAGGGGGCTACAATGAGCAGTTCTTC.

The chain's CDR3 is CASSSGQVASSYNEQFF. CDR3 in DNA: TGCGCCAGCAGCTCAGGACAGGTTGCTTCATCCTACAATGAGCAGTTCTTC. The gene calls are TRBV5-1 and TRBJ2-1; 7 positions agree with TRBD1. Germline lookup yields CDR1 SGHRS and CDR2 YFSETQ. CDR3 length equals 17 residues. Trimming removed 3 bases from V and 1 base from J; junction bases left unmatched: 10.

The rearrangement uses TRBV5-1 and TRBJ1-2, with D tentatively TRBD1 (5 bases). Looked up from germline, CDR1 is SGHRS and CDR2 is YFSETQ. The CDR3 covers 15 residues. With 7 bases removed from V and 0 bases from J, the gap between germline ends came to 16 bases. CDR3 region: CASSQTGDSNYGYTF. In DNA, the CDR3 is TGCGCCAGCTCGCAAACAGGCGATTCTAACTATGGCTACACCTTC.

This chain connects TRBV10-2 to TRBJ2-7, with no clear D. Trimming removed 3 bases from V and 2 bases from J, with 11 bases in between. In germline, CDR1 is WSHSY, CDR2 SAAADI. The CDR3 totals 14 residues. CDR3 coding DNA: TGCGCCAGCAGTGATACGGATCGGGCCTACGAGCAGTACTTC. It specifies CASSDTDRAYEQYF.

CDR3 coding DNA: TGCGCCAGCAGCCAAGGAGTCGGGGGGGCGGATACGCAGTATTTT. Protein product: CASSQGVGGADTQYF. The gene calls are TRBV4-3 and TRBJ2-3, with TRBD2 matching over 8 bases. Germline V gives CDR1 LGHNA, CDR2 YSLEER. The CDR3 loop spans 15 amino acids. The V segment lost 1 base and the J segment 6 bases; nucleotides outside the gene matches: 6.

This rearrangement joins TRBV18 to TRBJ1-2, with D hard to call. V gave up 2 bases and J gave up 2 bases, with 9 bases separating them. Germline V gives CDR1 KGHSH, CDR2 LQKENI. There are 14 residues in the CDR3. CDR3 sequence reads: CASSPSGENYGYTF. CDR3 DNA sequence: TGTGCCAGCTCACCAAGCGGTGAAAACTATGGCTACACCTTC.

This clone was found a few times. The chain joins TRBV10-3 to TRBJ2-1; possible D gene TRBD1, 6 bases. The germline V and J ends were trimmed by 6 bases and 6 bases, with 15 bases remaining between them. Germline CDR1 reads ENHRY; CDR2 reads SYGVKD. This CDR3 comprises 14 residues. This CDR3 is CAIRSGEGSNEQFF. CDR3 sequence (DNA): TGTGCCATCAGGTCAGGGGAAGGTAGCAATGAGCAGTTCTTC.

The rearrangement joins TRBV29-1 to TRBJ2-1; tentative D call: TRBD2 (6 bases). Trimming removed 7 bases at V and 1 base at J, with 11 bases between. Germline V gives CDR1 SQVTM, CDR2 ANQGSEA. This CDR3 is 13 amino acids long. The CDR3 region is CSASGESYNEQFF. For the CDR3, the DNA is TGCAGCGCCTCGGGGGAGTCCTACAATGAGCAGTTCTTC.

The chain recombines TRBV4-2 with TRBJ1-6; D unclear. From germline, CDR1 is LGHNA and CDR2 YNFKEQ. CDR3 size: 14 residues. The ends were cut back, 4 bases at V and 9 bases at J, with 13 bases in the middle. CDR3 sequence (DNA): TGTGCCAGCAGCCTCGAAAATACGGTTTCACCCCTCCACTTT. It translates to CASSLENTVSPLHF.